Below, 30 T cell receptor beta chains from the same sample are listed, as sequenced in a study of blood T cells in healthy people across ages. A second PCR of 7 to 11 cycles used a sample-barcoded 5' primer and a J-beta primer mix. In TCRdb, the 5' RACE reads were re-called with MiXCR into one record per CDR3 protein. The repertoire holds 750,000 to 950,000 distinct CDR3 sequences, more than 25% seen once, with around 3% in the top ten. This same sample was also taken into another study, of T cells of mothers and their children.

The specimen was blood. These receptors were collected from a boy younger than 18 in good health.

V gene TRBV5-1 combines with J gene TRBJ2-2; 8 bases fit TRBD1. The V and J ends lost 7 bases and 6 bases, in that order; junction bases with no gene match: 11. Germline CDR1 and CDR2: SGHRS and YFSETQ. This CDR3 comprises 15 residues. The CDR3 DNA reads TGCGCCAGCGGACCTCAGGGGGCGCGCGCCGGGGAGCTGTTTTTT. As protein: CASGPQGARAGELFF.

This clonotype was detected only a few times. The chain carries TRBV2 and TRBJ1-4; maybe TRBD1 (5 bases). Germline V CDR1 and CDR2: SNHLY, FYNNEI. The CDR3 is 15 amino acids. Trimming removed 2 bases at V and 3 bases at J, with 10 bases between. The CDR3 DNA follows: TGTGCCAGCAGTGAAACGGCAGGGTCTAATGAAAAACTGTTTTTT. Translation gives CASSETAGSNEKLFF.

The table lists this clonotype with a few counts. This chain links TRBV20-1 with TRBJ2-5, with unresolved D. The V end lost 1 base, the J end lost 4 bases, and 7 bases lay between the germline ends. This CDR3 has 12 residues. CDR1 is DFQATT and CDR2 is SNEGSKA in the germline V gene (reference sequence). As DNA, the CDR3 is TGCAGTGCTAGAGCAGCGAGAGAGACCCAGTACTTC. Its protein is CSARAARETQYF.

This clonotype has a handful of counts. The chain recombines TRBV5-6 with TRBJ2-7, with TRBD1 identical over 9 bases. Per germline, CDR1 SGHDT and CDR2 YYEEEE. The CDR3 is 16 amino acids. The ends lost 4 bases at V and 0 bases at J; junction bases unmatched: 8. DNA of the CDR3: TGTGCCAGCAGCCCCACCGGGACAGGGACCTCCTACGAGCAGTACTTC. Translated: CASSPTGTGTSYEQYF.

The chain employs TRBV5-1 and TRBJ1-1, with D perhaps matching TRBD1 (6 bases). V gave up 7 bases and J gave up 1 base, with 14 bases separating them. This CDR3 region has 14 residues. The germline gives CDR1 SGHRS, CDR2 YFSETQ. The CDR3 sequence: CASGGEGENTEAFF. Here the CDR3 DNA reads TGCGCCAGCGGGGGAGAGGGGGAGAACACTGAAGCTTTCTTT.

This clonotype was seen more than once but under ten times. This chain uses TRBV10-3 with TRBJ2-5; TRBD1 agrees at 9 bases. The J call could be wrong; TRBJ2-7 is a better fit for the DNA end. Germline lookup yields CDR1 ENHRY and CDR2 SYGVKD. The CDR3 extends over 14 amino acids. The CDR3 bases are TGTGCCATCAGTCATGGACAGGGGACCGACGAGCAGTACTTC. It yields the protein CAISHGQGTDEQYF.

This clonotype showed up just a few times. This rearrangement joins TRBV6-5 to TRBJ2-1, with D tentatively TRBD2 (5 bases). The germline V gene has CDR1 MNHEY and CDR2 SVGAGI. This CDR3 spans 16 amino acids. Trimming stripped 0 bases from V and 5 bases from J, with 14 bases between. CDR3 DNA sequence: TGTGCCAGCAGTTACTCGAAGCTCCCGGGGAACAATGAGCAGTTCTTC. Translated, it gives CASSYSKLPGNNEQFF.

CDR3 region: CASSEGSFNEKLFF. The CDR3 DNA is TGTGCCAGCAGTGAGGGGTCCTTTAATGAAAAACTGTTTTTT. J is TRBJ1-4 and V is TRBV6-1; D is unresolved. The ends were cut back, 3 bases at V and 4 bases at J, with 9 bases in the middle. The germline V gene has CDR1 MNHNS and CDR2 SASEGT. This CDR3 comprises 14 residues.

The chain couples TRBV3-1 to TRBJ2-5, with 7 bases aligning to TRBD2. The last part of the DNA fits TRBJ2-7 better; the J call may be wrong. This CDR3 spans 16 amino acids. Looked up from germline, CDR1 is LGHDT and CDR2 is YNNKEL (reference sequence). For the CDR3, the DNA is TGTGCCAGCAGCCAAGACGGCCGGGGGGAAACCTACGAGCAGTACTTC. Its protein is CASSQDGRGETYEQYF.

The chain has TRBV4-1 and TRBJ2-1; TRBD2 is a possible D gene (5 bases). Trimming removed 4 bases at V and 7 bases at J, with 17 bases between. The CDR3 is 15 amino acids. CDR1 MGHRA and CDR2 YSYEKL come from the germline V gene. For the CDR3, the DNA is TGCGCCAGCAGCCCGCGGGCAGGTGGTCAGAATGAGCAGTTCTTC. It encodes CASSPRAGGQNEQFF.

This chain links TRBV11-2 with TRBJ1-4; D call uncertain. The V gene lost 4 bases and the J gene lost 3 bases, with 9 bases spanning the gap. The CDR3 covers 14 residues. Germline loops: CDR1 SGHAT, CDR2 FQNNGV. CDR3 sequence: CASSSGSANEKLFF. The CDR3 nucleotides read TGTGCCAGCAGCTCAGGTTCAGCTAATGAAAAACTGTTTTTT.

This rearrangement joins TRBV28 to TRBJ2-3, with D tentatively TRBD2 (6 bases). CDR1 is MDHEN and CDR2 is SYDVKM in the germline V gene. The CDR3 runs to 16 residues. V lost 6 bases and J 4 bases, leaving 20 bases between the germline ends. In DNA form, the CDR3 reads TGTGCCAGCAGACACACGACAATAGCGGTACCAGATACGCAGTATTTT. Translated: CASRHTTIAVPDTQYF.

The chain joins TRBV2 to TRBJ2-5; 10 nucleotides line up with TRBD1. V trimming: 9 bases; J trimming: 13 bases; junction bases outside the gene matches: 17. Germline assignment: CDR1 SNHLY and CDR2 FYNNEI. The CDR3 contains 14 residues. The CDR3, as DNA: TGTGCCAGTCACCGGGACAGGGGTCTCCCCACGCCGTACTTC. Protein product: CASHRDRGLPTPYF.

The rearrangement joins TRBV2 to TRBJ2-1; 10 bases line up with TRBD2. CDR3 length: 14 amino acids. Per the germline V gene, CDR1 is SNHLY and CDR2 is FYNNEI. Germline trimming cut 8 bases from V and 9 bases from J; bases unmatched to any gene: 10. This chain's CDR3 is CASLSGGHHSEQFF. In DNA, the CDR3 is TGTGCCAGCCTTAGCGGGGGGCACCACAGTGAGCAGTTCTTC.

This clonotype appeared a few times. The chain is built from TRBV7-8 and TRBJ2-5, with a weak D call TRBD1 (5 bases). Trimming took off 4 bases at V and 9 bases at J, with 9 bases between the two ends. The germline V gene encodes CDR1 SGHVS and CDR2 FQNEAQ. The CDR3 sequence is 11 residues long. For the CDR3, the DNA is TGTGCCAGCAGCTCCCCAGGGTCCCAGTACTTC. This encodes CASSSPGSQYF.

This clonotype was picked up a small number of times. The chain joins TRBV9 to TRBJ2-7, with 7 bases aligning to TRBD1. The CDR3 loop spans 15 amino acids. Germline V lookup: CDR1 SGDLS, CDR2 YYNGEE. Trimming took 4 bases from V and 0 from J; bases not matched to a gene: 7. The CDR3 loop reads CASSNPRTGSYEQYF. DNA for the CDR3: TGTGCCAGCAGCAACCCAAGGACAGGCTCCTACGAGCAGTACTTC.

This chain connects TRBV9 to TRBJ2-4; TRBD2 agrees at 11 bases. The germline CDR1 and CDR2 sequences are SGDLS and YYNGEE. Trimming at V came to 3 bases and at J to 10 bases, leaving 12 bases not matched to a gene. The CDR3 loop spans 16 amino acids. The CDR3 sequence: CASSGTSGFPTGIQYF. In DNA form, the CDR3 reads TGTGCCAGCAGCGGGACTAGCGGGTTTCCGACAGGGATTCAGTACTTC.

CDR3 residues: CASSPQRLQETQYF. For the CDR3, the DNA is TGCGCCAGCAGCCCCCAGCGCCTCCAAGAGACCCAGTACTTC. This rearrangement joins TRBV4-1 to TRBJ2-5, with D hard to call. Germline V gene lookup returns CDR1 MGHRA and CDR2 YSYEKL. Trimming removed 4 bases from V and 1 base from J, with 10 bases in between. This CDR3 has 14 amino acids.

V usage is TRBV7-2 and J usage is TRBJ1-2, with D maybe TRBD1 (5 bases). Germline loops: CDR1 SGHTA, CDR2 FQGNSA. The CDR3 contains 15 residues. The germline V and J ends were trimmed by 0 bases and 6 bases, with 14 bases remaining between them. The CDR3 coding sequence is TGTGCCAGCAGCTTAGCCTCTGGGGGTCACGATGGCTACACCTTC. It encodes CASSLASGGHDGYTF.

This clonotype was detected only a few times. The chain carries TRBV12-3 or TRBV12-4 and TRBJ1-1; no clear D. The CDR3 loop spans 11 amino acids. V was trimmed by 3 bases and J by 7 bases, leaving 6 bases between them. The CDR3 bases are TGTGCCAGCAGTTTTCGTGTTGAAGCTTTCTTT. Translating gives CASSFRVEAFF.

The rearrangement uses TRBV7-3 and TRBJ2-5, with 9 bases aligning to TRBD2. The DNA matches TRBJ2-1 better at its end, which makes the J call doubtful. Germline CDR1 is SGHTA and CDR2 is FQGTGA. The CDR3 totals 16 residues. The CDR3 loop reads CASSLPGGGGASEQFF. The CDR3 DNA sequence: TGTGCCAGCAGCCTCCCAGGTGGCGGGGGGGCCAGTGAGCAGTTCTTC.

V and J are TRBV7-9 and TRBJ2-1, with D tentatively TRBD1 (6 bases). CDR3 length equals 12 residues. Germline V gene lookup returns CDR1 SEHNR and CDR2 FQNEAQ (reference sequence). Trimming stripped 6 bases from V and 10 bases from J, with 13 bases between. CDR3 loop: CASSPEGEEQFF. The CDR3 DNA follows: TGTGCCAGCAGTCCCGAGGGGGAGGAGCAGTTCTTC.

This clonotype was seen a few times. The rearrangement uses TRBV7-3 and TRBJ1-1; 9 bases are shared with TRBD1. Germline lookup yields CDR1 SGHTA and CDR2 FQGTGA. This CDR3 spans 14 amino acids. The trim removed 5 bases at V and 4 bases at J, leaving 5 bases unmatched. CDR3 nucleotide sequence: TGTGCCAGCAGCCCCCCGGGACAGGGCACTGAAGCTTTCTTT. This gives the protein CASSPPGQGTEAFF.

This clonotype was detected a few times. V usage is TRBV20-1 and J usage is TRBJ2-5; D is ambiguous. The germline V gene has CDR1 DFQATT and CDR2 SNEGSKA (reference sequence). Trimming removed 1 base at V and 5 bases at J, with 8 bases between. The CDR3 runs 12 residues. CDR3 loop: CSARVPFETQYF. In DNA form, the CDR3 reads TGCAGTGCTAGAGTGCCTTTCGAGACCCAGTACTTC.

The sample holds a few counts of this clonotype. The chain is built from TRBV5-1 and TRBJ2-5; D might be TRBD1 (6 bases). The CDR3 runs to 14 residues. CDR1 and CDR2 from the germline V gene are SGHRS and YFSETQ. Trimming removed 0 bases from V and 5 bases from J, with 11 bases in between. Written as DNA, the CDR3 is TGCGCCAGCAGCTTGGGGGGGCATGAGGAGACCCAGTACTTC. Amino acids: CASSLGGHEETQYF.

This clonotype was seen at least ten times. An end of the junction does not agree with germline; a read error may underlie this. V and J are TRBV5-1 and TRBJ2-6; D call uncertain. In germline, CDR1 is SGHRS, CDR2 YFSETQ. CDR3 length: 14 amino acids. CDR3 sequence reads: CASSLVSGANVLTF. The CDR3 DNA sequence: TGTGCCAGCAGTTTGGTCTCTGGGGCCAACGTCCTGACTTTC.

A few counts support this clonotype. V and J are TRBV18 and TRBJ2-5; 7 bases line up with TRBD1. J was trimmed by 1 base and V by 3 bases; bases with no gene match: 5. CDR1 KGHSH and CDR2 LQKENI come from the germline V gene. The CDR3 has 15 amino acids. CDR3 DNA sequence: TGTGCCAGCTCACCGTGGAACAGGGGCCAAGAGACCCAGTACTTC. It is translated as CASSPWNRGQETQYF.

This clonotype has a handful of counts. The rearrangement joins TRBV7-9 to TRBJ1-1, with unresolved D. Germline V gives CDR1 SEHNR, CDR2 FQNEAQ (reference sequence). V gave up 1 base and J gave up 1 base, with 7 bases separating them. The CDR3 is 14 residues long. The CDR3 bases are TGTGCCAGCAGCTTAGGGCGGGCGAACACTGAAGCTTTCTTT. This translates into CASSLGRANTEAFF.

In its sample, this clonotype was seen a few times. V gene TRBV4-2 combines with J gene TRBJ2-1, with 8 nucleotides matching TRBD1. Trimming took 2 bases from V and 7 from J; bases not matched to a gene: 7. From germline, CDR1 is LGHNA and CDR2 YNFKEQ. CDR3 length: 15 amino acids. This CDR3 is CASSQLTGQGNEQFF. The CDR3 coding sequence is TGTGCCAGCAGCCAATTGACTGGACAGGGAAATGAGCAGTTCTTC.

This clonotype was observed a handful of times. This rearrangement joins TRBV27 to TRBJ1-5; D uncertain. The V gene lost 3 bases and the J gene lost 5 bases, with 8 bases spanning the gap. This CDR3 comprises 13 residues. In germline, CDR1 is MNHEY, CDR2 SMNVEV (reference sequence). The CDR3 here is CASSFKFDQPQHF. CDR3 nucleotide sequence: TGTGCCAGCAGTTTTAAGTTCGATCAGCCCCAGCATTTT.